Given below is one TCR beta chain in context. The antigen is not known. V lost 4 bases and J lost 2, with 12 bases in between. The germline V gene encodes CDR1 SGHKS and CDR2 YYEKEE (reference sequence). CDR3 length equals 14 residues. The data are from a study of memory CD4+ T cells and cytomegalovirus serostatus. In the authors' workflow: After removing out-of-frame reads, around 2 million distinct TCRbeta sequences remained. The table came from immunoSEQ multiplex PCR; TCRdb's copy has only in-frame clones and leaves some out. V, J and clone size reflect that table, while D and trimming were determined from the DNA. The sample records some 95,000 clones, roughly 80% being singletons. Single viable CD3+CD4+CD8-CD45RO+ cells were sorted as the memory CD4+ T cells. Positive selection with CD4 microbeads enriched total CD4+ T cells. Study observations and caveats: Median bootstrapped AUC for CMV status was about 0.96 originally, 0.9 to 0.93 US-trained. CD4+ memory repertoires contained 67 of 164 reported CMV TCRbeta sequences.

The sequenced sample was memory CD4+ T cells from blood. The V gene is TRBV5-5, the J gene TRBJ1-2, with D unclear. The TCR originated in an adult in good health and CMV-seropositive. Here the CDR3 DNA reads TGTGCCAGCAGCCATACAAACACGAACTATGGCTACACCTTC. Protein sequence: CASSHTNTNYGYTF.